This T cell receptor beta chain was profiled in a study of shared clonotypes between healthy human individuals (dated by TCRdb to the early 2020s). About the investigation overall: Three men and a couple of women, aged 18 to 49 years, made up the cohort. Per donor, three plates each were used for CD4 naive and CD4 memory, two for CD8 naive, and one for CD8 memory. Blood TCR repertoires of about five healthy adults were deeply sequenced to estimate repertoire size and the extent of clonotype sharing between individuals. Different laboratories and diverse techniques were used to prepare libraries and sequence TCR repertoires, to increase sequencing depth and limit assay-specific biases. Each donor's leukapheresis produced roughly between about 0.8 and 10 billion PBMCs.

Paper-wide results and their limitations: Compared with non-shared clonotypes, clonotypes shared by all four sorted-subset donors had higher generation probabilities. Estimated clonotype richness was generally larger for naive than for memory subsets. Sampling was restricted to blood, and TCR repertoires in tissue are likely to differ from TCR repertoires in blood. Even with the large sequencing depth, rarefaction of the sorted-subset datasets indicated that sequencing was incomplete. Pairwise subsampling led to the expectation that sequencing depth would affect the degree of clonotype sharing among donors. The small number of donors limited the genetic and exposure-history diversity represented. Across several donors, about 5.2% of naive CD4, around 3.3% of naive CD8, 2% to 2.5% of memory CD4, and approximately 0.4% of memory CD8 clonotypes were shared.

Using the deep immunoSEQ assay, multiplex PCR amplified TCR CDR3 regions from genomic DNA. Extracted genomic DNA from each cell subset was distributed evenly across all wells of several immunoSEQ 96-well plates, and each plate was treated as a replicate. Each replicate PCR for sorted subsets received roughly 0.2 ug genomic DNA, equal to about 29,000 T cell genomes. The purified libraries were quantified using a Qubit 3.0 fluorometer, sized with a Bioanalyzer 2100, and then quantified again using the KAPA Library Quantification kit. Each immunoSEQ 96-well plate was sequenced on its own single-read 150-cycle Illumina NextSeq 550 flow cell. In the original analysis: Because only junctional sequences without quality scores were contained in the immunoSEQ output, filtering matching that applied to full-length reads could not be performed. Sequences were annotated with PyIR, a Python wrapper for IgBLAST v1.9, using IMGT germline references to assign V/J genes and CDR3. Reads were filtered out if the reads had weak V/J assignments (E-value above 1e-6), no CDR3, stop codons, out-of-frame junctions, or ambiguous translated residues. A V3J clonotype was defined by an identical inferred V gene, J gene, and CDR3 amino acid sequence. To compute the percentage overlap between repertoires, the number of shared unique clonotypes was divided by the size of the smaller repertoire. Repertoire richness was assessed with RTK rarefaction, the Chao1 estimator, and Recon v2.1 estimates of unobserved clonotypes. Generation probabilities for all TCRbeta clonotypes obtained by the gDNA method from four donors were computed using OLGA. This is the immuneACCESS table as TCRdb keeps it, with only in-frame sequences that have V and J called. A part of the clones is gone; compared with another copy, unresolved V genes explain less than half, and the rest is unexplained. Clonal size and the V and J genes are those of that table, whereas D and trimming came from the DNA. The sample table records hundreds of thousands of clones; around 96% of these occur just once. Of the sample, roughly 0.06% is held by the ten largest clones.

Details on this clone: It lacks a known antigen. Within one base of it there is no much larger clone, and no base qualities were kept.

The donors were healthy, HIV-negative adults with no recently reported acute infections or vaccinations. Every donor was a Caucasian adult residing in Nashville, Tennessee, USA. CD4+ T cells were enriched through magnetic negative selection, after which naive cells were positively selected on CD45RA and the remaining negative fraction served as the memory subset. Blood was obtained by leukapheresis, after which PBMCs were separated by Ficoll-Histopaque density gradient centrifugation and cryopreserved in liquid nitrogen vapor phase. Analytical flow cytometry was used to check the purity and quantity of every magnetically sorted T cell population. Genomic DNA was isolated from each sorted fraction and quantified by UV absorbance on a Nanodrop 2000c. Spanning cysteine to phenylalanine, the CDR3 consists of 14 amino acids. Left in the record is the CDR3 DNA by itself, 42 bases read in frame from the first base. V and J are trimmed by 5 bases and 10 bases, and the gene matches miss 10 bases of the junction. The germline V gene encodes CDR1 MDHEN and CDR2 SYDVKM.

Sample: naive CD4+ T cells sorted from blood. What this sample's cell subset or site label stands for: CD45RA+ positively selected. The sequence came from a woman in her 30s in good health. The rearrangement joined TRBV28 to TRBJ1-1, and 10 junctional nucleotides match TRBD1. The nucleotide sequence reads as follows: TGTGCCAGCAGTCACGGACAGGGGGAAGCCTCAGCTTTCTTT. Its protein product is CASSHGQGEASAFF.